The 6 T cell receptor beta chains listed next were all sequenced from one sample in a study of T cells after yellow fever vaccination. TCRdb re-analysed the 5' RACE reads in MiXCR, keeping a single row per CDR3 protein. The data show approximately 330,000 distinct CDR3 sequences, roughly an eighth seen once. The sequences come from CD4+ T cells sorted from PBMCs, collected 15 days after the yellow fever booster vaccination. These receptors were obtained from a man aged 18 to 30 who received the YFV17D yellow fever vaccine.

At least ten counts were recorded for this clonotype. The chain recombines TRBV4-1 with TRBJ2-7, with no clear D. V gave up 0 bases and J gave up 2 bases, with 11 bases separating them. Germline V gene data show CDR1 as MGHRA and CDR2 as YSYEKL. The CDR3 runs 15 residues. For the CDR3, the DNA is TGCGCCAGCAGCCAAGAGGAGTTGCGCACCTACGAGCAGTACGTC. It yields the protein CASSQEELRTYEQYV.

The rearrangement links TRBV6-5 to TRBJ1-1, with D possibly matching TRBD1 (5 bases). The germline V gene has CDR1 MNHEY and CDR2 SVGAGI. The CDR3 covers 16 residues. Trimming removed 2 bases from V and 5 bases from J, with 18 bases in between. CDR3 DNA: TGTGCCAGCAGTTACGGCCCGGGACCCGTCGGGACTGAAGCTTTCTTT. Translating it yields CASSYGPGPVGTEAFF.

A few counts support this clonotype. The V gene is TRBV7-3, the J gene TRBJ2-1; no definite D call. Germline CDR1 reads SGHTA; CDR2 reads FQGTGA. Trimming removed 3 bases from V and 5 bases from J, with 5 bases in between. CDR3 length equals 12 residues. The CDR3 region is CASSFKDNEQFF. The CDR3 nucleotides read TGTGCCAGCAGCTTCAAAGACAATGAGCAGTTCTTC.

This clonotype has more than one count but fewer than ten. J is TRBJ1-2 and V is TRBV10-1; D is possibly TRBD1 (6 bases). V lost 2 bases, J lost 8 bases, and 12 bases lay in between. Germline V gives CDR1 WNHNN, CDR2 SYGVQD (reference sequence). CDR3 length: 13 residues. In DNA form, the CDR3 reads TGCGCCAGCAGTGAGGTCAGGGGAGGAGGCTACACCTTC. Protein: CASSEVRGGGYTF.

The chain couples TRBV2 to TRBJ1-4; perhaps TRBD1 as D (6 bases). Trimming cost V 8 bases and J 3 bases, with 10 bases left between them. Germline V gives CDR1 SNHLY, CDR2 FYNNEI. CDR3 length equals 13 residues. CDR3 region: CASGGTANEKLFF. The CDR3 coding sequence is TGTGCCAGCGGGGGCACGGCTAATGAAAAACTGTTTTTT. The full variable domain, completed using reference TRBV2 and TRBJ1-4, is EPEVTQTPSHQVTQMGQEVILRCVPISNHLYFYWYRQILGQKVEFLVSFYNNEISEKSEIFDDQFSVERPDGSNFTLKIRSTKLEDSAMYFCASGGTANEKLFFGSGTQLSVL.

The V and J genes are TRBV20-1 and TRBJ2-1; D is unclear. Trimming removed 0 bases at V and 14 bases at J, with 11 bases between. This CDR3 is built from 11 residues. CDR1 is DFQATT and CDR2 is SNEGSKA in the germline V gene (reference sequence). The CDR3 protein is CSARDRSAKFF. For the CDR3, the DNA is TGCAGTGCTAGAGATAGGTCCGCAAAGTTCTTC.